These 13 T cell receptor beta chains share one sample of origin, sequenced in a study of OX40 agonist ivuxolimab in advanced cancers. Only in-frame clones appear in the TCRdb table, and some are missing; sequencing was by immunoSEQ multiplex PCR. The sample lists 25,000 to 30,000 clones, approximately 89% occurring once. This material consisted of CD4+ or CD8+ T cells sorted from blood, taken in a trial of the OX40 agonist ivuxolimab. These receptors were taken from an adult with an advanced solid tumor such as melanoma, head and neck, liver or kidney cancer.

The chain joins TRBV7-2 to TRBJ2-7, with D unclear. The CDR3 covers 14 residues. The V gene lost 4 bases and the J gene lost 2 bases, with 12 bases spanning the gap. The V gene's germline CDR1 is SGHTA and CDR2 FQGNSA. CDR3 protein: CASSSDLIAYEQYF. The CDR3 DNA is TGTGCCAGCAGCTCCGACTTGATCGCCTACGAGCAGTACTTC. Complete variable domain (other parts from reference TRBV7-2 and TRBJ2-7): GAGVSQSPSNKVTEKGKDVELRCDPISGHTALYWYRQSLGQGLEFLIYFQGNSAPDKSGLPSDRFSAERTGGSVSTLTIQRTQQEDSAVYLCASSSDLIAYEQYFGPGTRLTVT.

The chain has TRBV13 and TRBJ2-1; D is perhaps TRBD1 (5 bases). CDR3 length: 11 residues. The V gene lost 1 base and the J gene lost 10 bases, with 5 bases spanning the gap. Germline V gene lookup returns CDR1 PRHDT and CDR2 FYEKMQ (reference sequence). CDR3 DNA sequence: TGTGCCAGCAGCTTAGCAGGGGAGCAGTTCTTC. Translating gives CASSLAGEQFF.

This clone was seen only once. The chain links TRBV5-1 to TRBJ1-1; TRBD1 agrees at 7 bases. Germline V CDR1 and CDR2: SGHRS, YFSETQ. J was trimmed by 4 bases and V by 4 bases; bases with no gene match: 19. The CDR3 sequence is 18 residues long. The CDR3 region is CASSPTGAPHPFGTEAFF. The CDR3 region has the DNA TGCGCCAGCAGCCCTACAGGGGCCCCGCACCCCTTCGGCACTGAAGCTTTCTTT.

The chain recombines TRBV7-8 with TRBJ2-7, with a possible D match to TRBD1 (6 bases). V shed 1 base and J shed 0 bases, with 10 bases lying between them. The CDR3 is 15 amino acids. Germline values: CDR1 SGHVS, CDR2 FQNEAQ. The CDR3 protein is CASSLVQGPSYEQYF. In DNA form, the CDR3 reads TGTGCCAGCAGCTTAGTGCAGGGGCCCTCCTACGAGCAGTACTTC.

Here the CDR3 DNA reads TGTGCCAGTAACGGGGCAGCGGCAGGGGTGATTGACGGCTACACCTTC. This sequence encodes CASNGAAAGVIDGYTF. This chain joins TRBV19 and TRBJ1-2, with a tentative D call TRBD1 (6 bases). V lost 7 bases to trimming and J lost 8 bases, with 26 bases between them. The germline CDR1 and CDR2 sequences are LNHDA and SQIVND (reference sequence). This CDR3 spans 16 amino acids.

V usage is TRBV10-1 and J usage is TRBJ2-7; D is unresolved. The CDR3 extends over 16 amino acids. Trimming stripped 4 bases from V and 0 bases from J, with 16 bases between. The V gene's germline CDR1 is WNHNN and CDR2 SYGVQD (reference sequence). In DNA, the CDR3 is TGCGCCAGCAGTGGCTCGGCACCCAAGAGCTCCTACGAGCAGTACTTC. As protein: CASSGSAPKSSYEQYF.

J is TRBJ2-1 and V is TRBV19, with D possibly TRBD2 on 6 matching bases. The ends were cut back, 0 bases at V and 7 bases at J, with 13 bases in the middle. Looked up from germline, CDR1 is LNHDA and CDR2 is SQIVND (reference sequence). The CDR3 is made up of 15 amino acids. Here the CDR3 reads CASSIDLEGLNEQFF. The CDR3, as DNA: TGTGCCAGTAGTATAGATCTGGAGGGGTTGAATGAGCAGTTCTTC.

J is TRBJ2-3 and V is TRBV16; 9 bases line up with TRBD2. CDR1 is KGHSY, CDR2 FQNENV, per germline. V gave up 4 bases and J gave up 3 bases; unmatched junction bases: 14. This CDR3 is built from 18 residues. The CDR3 nucleotides read TGTGCCAGCAGCCCACCCGGGGATCTAGCGGGGCCGACAGATACGCAGTATTTT. Amino acids: CASSPPGDLAGPTDTQYF.

This chain connects TRBV28 to TRBJ2-7; tentatively, D is TRBD1 (6 bases). This CDR3 spans 15 amino acids. V was clipped by 5 bases and J by 2 bases, with 16 bases between them. CDR1 MDHEN and CDR2 SYDVKM come from the germline V gene. CDR3 sequence reads: CASSLLQGATYEQYF. CDR3 sequence (DNA): TGTGCCAGCAGTCTCTTACAGGGAGCGACCTACGAGCAGTACTTC.

The rearrangement joins TRBV4-1 to TRBJ2-3; TRBD2 matches at 10 bases. Germline loops: CDR1 MGHRA, CDR2 YSYEKL. CDR3 length: 15 residues. Losses at the gene ends were 4 bases for V and 1 base for J; bases not matched to a gene: 2. The DNA for the CDR3 is TGCGCCAGCAGCCTTACTAGCGGGGGCACAGATACGCAGTATTTT. It specifies CASSLTSGGTDTQYF.

The chain employs TRBV6-5 and TRBJ2-7; no reliable D call. Germline V gives CDR1 MNHEY, CDR2 SVGAGI. The ends were cut back, 8 bases at V and 7 bases at J, with 6 bases in the middle. The CDR3 extends over 9 amino acids. The CDR3 loop is CASGYEQYF. CDR3 coding DNA: TGTGCCAGCGGGTATGAGCAGTACTTC.

The genes are TRBV29-1 and TRBJ2-3; 9 nucleotides line up with TRBD2. This CDR3 region has 14 residues. The trim removed 4 bases at V and 5 bases at J, leaving 7 bases unmatched. The germline V gene encodes CDR1 SQVTM and CDR2 ANQGSEA. The CDR3 DNA follows: TGCAGCGTTGTGGCTAGCGGGGTAGGAGATACGCAGTATTTT. Translating it yields CSVVASGVGDTQYF.

The rearrangement links TRBV5-1 to TRBJ2-6; D perhaps matches TRBD2 (5 bases). The germline V gene has CDR1 SGHRS and CDR2 YFSETQ. Trimming took off 0 bases at V and 0 bases at J, with 10 bases between the two ends. This CDR3 contains 17 residues. The CDR3 sequence is CASSLERTYSGANVLTF. CDR3 nucleotide sequence: TGCGCCAGCAGCTTGGAACGGACTTACTCTGGGGCCAACGTCCTGACTTTC.